This record covers a single TCR beta chain. The record originates from a study of shared T cell receptors in the human thymus. V was cut by 5 bases and J by 7 bases, with 24 bases left in between. Germline V gene sequence: CDR1 WNHNN, CDR2 SYGVQD (reference sequence). The CDR3 spans 16 residues. Profiled with immunoSEQ multiplex PCR; TCRdb holds only in-frame clones, not every one. The sample holds about 660,000 clones, around 87% seen once. This sample also belongs to another study, concerning human thymus T cells. This second study says: Congenital heart defects were the reason for the corrective surgery that the donors, healthy Finnish infants, were having. Resections were taken during corrective heart surgery, and the thymus tissue came from these. Thymic as well as blood repertoires seemed to favor certain V and J genes unevenly. What related research reported was that thymic repertoires overlapped highly among unrelated individuals.

Sequencing was carried out using thymocytes. This TCR was sampled from a boy in the first two years of life with a congenital heart defect. V gene TRBV10-1 combines with J gene TRBJ2-7, with D perhaps TRBD1 (6 bases). CDR3 loop: CASSLSRDTLDLEQYF. CDR3 DNA sequence: TGCGCCAGCAGTCTGAGCCGGGACACCCTTGATCTGGAGCAGTACTTC.